This TCR beta chain appears in the sequencing data of a study of cytomegalovirus exposure and HLA in healthy donors (dated by TCRdb to 2015 to 2018). With respect to the entire study: According to an earlier analysis of a few hundred of the donors, about 190 million T cells yielded 90 million to 130 million unique TCR beta sequences and around 280 Gb of sequence data. A separate validation cohort of about 110 different subjects was used in addition to the roughly 670-subject first cohort. The study profiled the T cell repertoires of 666 subjects by immunosequencing and related them to cytomegalovirus serostatus. High-throughput TCR immunosequencing, statistical association of individual TCRs with disease status, and machine learning were combined to predict cytomegalovirus infection status. Rather than using new phenotypic data, the later analysis identified candidate immune exposures from TCR beta sequences and from how often those sequences occurred across donors. An earlier analysis of about 600 of the donors used high-throughput TCR beta sequencing to judge whether each TCR beta V gene segment behaved as functional or pseudogenic. Every discovery cohort repertoire had been produced on one sequencing platform. The study aimed to test whether signatures of past pathogen exposure could be identified by cataloging public T cell receptors. A later analysis re-analyzed previously published TCR beta repertoires from 600 to 850 donors and added high-resolution HLA genotyping to study TCR occurrence patterns. The number of donors typed differed by locus, with roughly 620-640 for A, B, C, DRB1 and DQB1, about 500 for DQA1, over 600 for DPA1, and around 450 for DPB1. Among some 400 genotyped donors of the cohort, an average of about 240,000 unique TCR beta nucleotide sequences were sequenced per donor, 15% to 20% of them non-productive. About 280 gigabases of sequencing data and around 80 million unique TCR sequences made up an early release that covered several hundred HLA-typed donors. Of the approximately 400 genotyped donors, roughly 80% fell in the genetic ancestry cluster associated with self-reported Caucasian donors. Donor age, sex, ethnicity and CMV serostatus were compiled together with the repertoire data. Class I and class II HLA loci were covered by the typing at four-digit resolution. In a later genetic analysis, genome-wide SNP genotypes for about three fifths of the roughly 670 donors were used, and that subset was treated as a discovery cohort. Five DR-DQ haplotypes were handled as single units for association and clustering because linkage in the cohort was strong. The paper's findings and limits, for the study overall: The classifier was reported to diagnose cytomegalovirus status with high specificity and sensitivity in both the original and validation cohorts. A cluster of highly shared sequence variants was judged likely to represent a technical artifact of the sequencing pipeline. Sequencing depth was assumed to be roughly uniform across donors in the presence/absence analyses, though that assumption may not hold. The authors suggested that the approach could potentially be extended to other disease states and immunological phenotypes. In vitro tests confirmed that a few of the cytomegalovirus-associated TCR beta chains recognize cytomegalovirus antigens. An association between a missense DCLRE1C variant and V-gene and J-gene trimming of TCR beta chains was found in a later genetic analysis and replicated in an independent cohort. The study listed 164 TCR beta chains as associated with cytomegalovirus. Strong co-occurrence of HLA alleles, especially DR and DQ, made assigning TCR associations to individual alleles difficult. In a later analysis, most CMV-associated TCR beta chains were found to appear HLA-restricted, with HLA associations seemingly driven largely by CMV exposure. An earlier analysis of roughly 570 of the donors showed that most TCR beta V segments appeared in productive rearrangements either about 87% or about 30% of the time, which broadly matched IMGT annotations. Correlated functional status among segregating V segments might be attributable to linkage disequilibrium, but an unknown experimental factor could not be ruled out. In a later analysis, HLA-associated TCR beta chains showed more clonal expansion and lower generation probabilities than non-associated chains that were equally common. According to a later analysis, TCR association rates differed among HLA loci, with DRB1 alleles showing the most associated TCRs and HLA-C alleles showing the fewest. A later analysis reported that several top co-occurrence clusters appeared linked to parvovirus B19, influenza, CMV and Epstein-Barr virus. Compared with the approximately 670-donor mean, donors in an Asian-associated ancestry cluster had fewer N-insertions in productive TCRs, according to a later genetic analysis. Because some donors lacked HLA typing at each locus, the association tests relied only on the typed subset. Most TCR sequences were seen in very few donors, while some public TCRs were found in many individuals. Only TCR beta chains were sequenced in this cohort, and the absence of alpha or paired-chain data limited detectable features. The only immune exposure information available for the cohort was CMV serostatus. At a false discovery rate of 0.05, a later analysis linked 16,951 TCR beta sequences to specific HLA alleles. A further reported finding was that TCR beta sequences accurately predicted the HLA-A and HLA-B alleles for most subjects in the first cohort. Because counts were too low, under 20 rarely observed V segments, including chromosome 9 orphons, were left out of the earlier analysis of about 500 of the donors. Some IMGT-functional V segments, including TRBV6-2 and TRBV6-3, could not be distinguished by the 87-base-pair reads and were therefore excluded.

Regarding this clone: Its antigen remains undetermined. Base qualities were left out, and no much larger clone turns up one base away.

In total, about 650 healthy bone marrow donors made up the cohort. Cohort members were all nominally healthy when sampled, although unrecorded immune exposures were likely present. The donor tested CMV seronegative, placing the donor among the 350 to 400 seronegative members of the cohort. Each donor provided a peripheral blood sample, and peripheral blood mononuclear cells were used for TCR beta sequencing. Genomic DNA extraction from the blood cell samples was performed with the Qiagen DNeasy Blood Extraction Kit. The CDR1 and CDR2 encoded by the germline V gene are SGHTA and FQGNSA. Trimming takes 2 bases from V and 1 base from J, and the germline ends sit 9 bases apart. The CDR3, cysteine through phenylalanine, is 15 amino acids long. The read is trimmed to its CDR3 DNA, 45 bases read in frame from base 1. Library method: the immunoSEQ multiplex PCR assay. The multiplex PCR relied on a mix of 60 forward primers for TCR Vbeta segments and 13 reverse primers for TCR Jbeta segments. Amplification of the CDR3 region of rearranged TCR beta genes was performed with a multiplex PCR assay on genomic DNA. The amplified TCR beta libraries were sequenced on the Illumina HiSeq System as 87-base-pair reads. From the authors' description of their analysis: A later analysis tallied roughly 76 million unique TCR beta chains across the roughly 610 repertoires, and some 10 million of those chains were shared by two or more donors. Raw reads were error-corrected and collapsed into unique sequences by a nearest-neighbor algorithm in which closely related sequences were merged to remove PCR and sequencing errors. Alignment of CDR3 sequences to IMGT reference sequences was used to assign V, D and J gene segments. For a sequence to be retained, a match of at least six nucleotides was required to both a V gene segment and a J gene segment. A rearrangement was called productive if the CDR3 had no stop codons and remained in frame with V and J, and every other rearrangement was called non-productive. Following IMGT convention, CDR3 was defined as the stretch from the second conserved V-encoded cysteine to the conserved J-encoded phenylalanine. In an earlier analysis of 550 to 650 of the donors, sequences lacking an unambiguous match to a single V gene segment were excluded. In an earlier analysis of several hundred of the donors, V segments were called functional above 56.7% productive rearrangements and were called segregating when the between-donor standard deviation exceeded 5%. A statistical classification framework was built to diagnose cytomegalovirus status from the catalog of TCR beta chain sequences. A later analysis assigned V and J genes by comparing TCR nucleotide sequences with IMGT/GENE-DB human TR gene sequences. The TCRdist pipeline was used in a later analysis to assign CDR3 sequences and most-parsimonious VDJ recombination scenarios. In a later analysis, every TCR beta chain was defined by the combination of its CDR3 amino acid sequence and its V-gene family, and reads without a unique V-gene family were dropped. To address suspected cross-contamination and a sequencing artifact, a later analysis removed 450 to 700 highly shared, low-generation-probability nucleotide sequences. In a later analysis, a clonal expansion index for each public chain was calculated from normalized within-repertoire ranks of inferred template counts. A later analysis computed generation probabilities with a VDJ recombination model fitted to out-of-frame rearrangements, and checked the results against IGoR. In a later analysis, TCR-TCR, TCR-HLA and TCR-CMV co-occurrence was scored with hypergeometric tests, and a repertoire-size bias correction was applied to TCR pairs. To estimate false discovery rates, a later analysis permuted the HLA or CMV assignments 20 times. In a later analysis, co-occurring TCRs were grouped using DBSCAN, with TCRdist sequence similarity added in when clustering inside HLA-allele-positive subsets. Co-occurrence clustering excluded repertoires with fewer than 30,000 or more than 120,000 public chains, plus five with anomalous nucleotide sharing. This is the immuneACCESS table as TCRdb keeps it, with only in-frame sequences that have V and J called. A part of the clones is gone; compared with another copy, unresolved V genes explain less than half, and the rest is unexplained. D and trimming were read from the DNA, whereas the V and J calls and clone size are those reported in that table. The sample records 95,000 to 150,000 clones, 65% to 90% of which are singletons. Under 2.5% of the sample is taken by the ten largest.

This TCR derives from a young man in good health and CMV-seronegative. The sequence links TRBV7-2 to TRBJ1-5, with TRBD1 perhaps the D gene, on 5 matching bases. Sequences were obtained from PBMCs. The DNA is TGTGCCAGCAGCTTAATGGCAGGGAGCAATCAGCCCCAGCATTTT. Translated, it reads CASSLMAGSNQPQHF.